These 17 T cell receptor beta chains were sequenced from one sample in a study of cytomegalovirus exposure and HLA in healthy donors. The PCR used 60 Vbeta and 13 Jbeta primers. Clones were read by immunoSEQ multiplex PCR, and TCRdb kept only the in-frame ones, dropping some. Among over 80,000 clones listed, roughly 80% were seen once. Sequencing was done on a sample of PBMCs. Every receptor here comes from a man younger than 45 in good health and CMV-seropositive.

The V and J genes are TRBV15 and TRBJ2-4, with 8 nucleotides matching TRBD2. The trim removed 0 bases at V and 0 bases at J, leaving 16 bases unmatched. CDR1 LNHNV and CDR2 YYDKDF come from the germline V gene (reference sequence). This CDR3 spans 21 amino acids. The CDR3 DNA is TGTGCCACCAGCAGAGATGGTTGGCTAGCGGGCCCGACACTAGCCAAAAACATTCAGTACTTC. This sequence encodes CATSRDGWLAGPTLAKNIQYF.

This chain connects TRBV2 to TRBJ2-1; 9 positions match TRBD1. After removal of 5 bases from V and 5 bases from J, the junction contained 7 bases not matched to a gene. Germline assignment: CDR1 SNHLY and CDR2 FYNNEI. CDR3 length: 15 residues. The CDR3, as DNA: TGTGCCAGCAGTCAAGGGGGACAGGGAAACAATGAGCAGTTCTTC. This codes for CASSQGGQGNNEQFF. The whole variable domain, remainder taken from reference TRBV2 and TRBJ2-1, is EPEVTQTPSHQVTQMGQEVILRCVPISNHLYFYWYRQILGQKVEFLVSFYNNEISEKSEIFDDQFSVERPDGSNFTLKIRSTKLEDSAMYFCASSQGGQGNNEQFFGPGTRLTVL.

The chain couples TRBV15 to TRBJ2-1; possible D gene TRBD2, 7 bases. This CDR3 region has 14 residues. Per the germline V gene, CDR1 is LNHNV and CDR2 is YYDKDF (reference sequence). With 1 base removed from V and 5 bases from J, the gap between germline ends came to 9 bases. The chain's CDR3 is CATSRGGGDNEQFF. CDR3 DNA sequence: TGTGCCACCAGCAGAGGGGGGGGCGACAATGAGCAGTTCTTC.

The chain links TRBV15 to TRBJ1-5; D ambiguous. Looked up from germline, CDR1 is LNHNV and CDR2 is YYDKDF (reference sequence). Trimming shortened V by 0 bases and J by 0 bases, and 3 bases separated the two germline ends. This CDR3 comprises 14 residues. CDR3 bases: TGTGCCACCAGCAGAGATAGTAGCAATCAGCCCCAGCATTTT. This codes for CATSRDSSNQPQHF.

The rearrangement joins TRBV19 to TRBJ2-7, with 10 bases matching TRBD1. Germline trimming cut 6 bases from V and 3 bases from J; bases unmatched to any gene: 5. CDR3 length: 14 amino acids. CDR1 LNHDA and CDR2 SQIVND come from the germline V gene (reference sequence). Here the CDR3 reads CASSRQGAGYEQYF. In nucleotides, the CDR3 is TGTGCCAGTAGCAGACAGGGGGCGGGCTACGAGCAGTACTTC.

The genes are TRBV6-5 and TRBJ1-5, with TRBD1 matching over 9 bases. V dropped 4 bases and J dropped 3; count of bases not matched to a gene: 4. The CDR3 extends over 15 amino acids. CDR1 is MNHEY, CDR2 SVGAGI, per germline. This chain's CDR3 is CASSLDRGDNQPQHF. The CDR3 DNA reads as TGTGCCAGCAGTTTGGACAGGGGAGACAATCAGCCCCAGCATTTT.

The chain carries TRBV18 and TRBJ2-5; tentatively, D is TRBD1 (5 bases). The assigned J gene may be wrong: the sequence end matches TRBJ2-7 better. The CDR3 extends over 13 amino acids. CDR1 and CDR2 from the germline V gene are KGHSH and LQKENI. Written as DNA, the CDR3 is TGTGCCAGCTCACCAGACAGCTCCTACGAGCAGTACTTC. Its translation is CASSPDSSYEQYF.

The chain employs TRBV5-1 and TRBJ1-2; D is ambiguous. Trimming stripped 0 bases from V and 4 bases from J, with 10 bases between. Germline V gene lookup returns CDR1 SGHRS and CDR2 YFSETQ. This CDR3 has 14 amino acids. The CDR3 protein is CASSLDLTSYGYTF. The CDR3 DNA sequence: TGCGCCAGCAGCTTGGATCTCACCAGCTATGGCTACACCTTC.

This clone is medium-sized by share. V and J are TRBV14 and TRBJ2-7, with TRBD2 identical over 10 bases. The ends lost 3 bases at V and 4 bases at J; junction bases unmatched: 18. Germline lookup yields CDR1 SGHDN and CDR2 FVKESK. This CDR3 is 19 amino acids long. In DNA, the CDR3 is TGTGCCAGCAGCCAGGGACCTCTTCGGGGACTAGCGAATTATTACGAGCAGTACTTC. Translating gives CASSQGPLRGLANYYEQYF.

This chain connects TRBV28 to TRBJ2-1, with 11 bases lining up with TRBD2. J was trimmed by 5 bases and V by 6 bases; bases with no gene match: 9. Germline CDR1 MDHEN, CDR2 SYDVKM. This CDR3 is 16 amino acids long. CDR3 nucleotides: TGTGCCAGCAGGCCGACCGGGACTAGCGGAAACAATGAGCAGTTCTTC. Translation gives CASRPTGTSGNNEQFF.

V is TRBV2 and J is TRBJ2-2; 13 positions match TRBD2. Germline assignment: CDR1 SNHLY and CDR2 FYNNEI. The V gene end was trimmed by 2 bases and the J gene end by 6 bases; junction bases not matched to a gene: 3. The CDR3 is 16 residues long. The CDR3 sequence is CASSESGLAGAGELFF. The CDR3 nucleotides are TGTGCCAGCAGTGAATCCGGACTAGCGGGAGCCGGGGAGCTGTTTTTT. Drawing the rest from reference TRBV2 and TRBJ2-2, the complete variable domain is EPEVTQTPSHQVTQMGQEVILRCVPISNHLYFYWYRQILGQKVEFLVSFYNNEISEKSEIFDDQFSVERPDGSNFTLKIRSTKLEDSAMYFCASSESGLAGAGELFFGEGSRLTVL.

The chain links TRBV29-1 to TRBJ2-5; 10 bases are a match to TRBD2. This CDR3 comprises 13 residues. V lost 7 bases and J lost 4; bases outside the gene matches: 6. Germline V gene sequence: CDR1 SQVTM, CDR2 ANQGSEA. The CDR3: CSASGSTIETQYF. Here the CDR3 DNA reads TGCAGCGCTAGCGGGAGTACGATAGAGACCCAGTACTTC.

V is TRBV18 and J is TRBJ2-7, with D possibly matching TRBD2 (6 bases). V gave up 4 bases and J gave up 5 bases, with 18 bases separating them. The CDR3 is 15 residues long. Germline V CDR1 and CDR2: KGHSH, LQKENI. The CDR3 DNA follows: TGTGCCAGCTCACAATTAGGAGGGAATAACAACGAGCAGTACTTC. Amino acids: CASSQLGGNNNEQYF.

The rearrangement joins TRBV7-9 to TRBJ2-7; D unresolved. Germline-derived CDR1 and CDR2 are SEHNR and FQNEAQ (reference sequence). The V end was cut by 1 base, the J end by 0 bases, with 10 bases between. This CDR3 has 15 amino acids. CDR3 sequence reads: CASSLEWASSYEQYF. The CDR3 nucleotides read TGTGCCAGCAGCTTAGAATGGGCCAGCTCCTACGAGCAGTACTTC.

The V and J genes are TRBV11-2 and TRBJ1-5, with 7 bases identical to TRBD1. Trimming cost V 0 bases and J 7 bases; bases outside gene matches: 18. The CDR3 consists of 19 residues. Germline V lookup: CDR1 SGHAT, CDR2 FQNNGV. DNA of the CDR3: TGTGCCAGCAGCTTAGATCGGGTAGGGGGCATATTTTTGGGCCAGCCCCAGCATTTT. As protein: CASSLDRVGGIFLGQPQHF.

The rearrangement uses TRBV28 and TRBJ1-1; the D is unclear. Germline CDR1 reads MDHEN; CDR2 reads SYDVKM. V was clipped by 1 base and J by 0 bases, with 15 bases between them. The length of the CDR3 is 17 residues. As DNA, the CDR3 is TGTGCCAGCAGTTTATCCGCCCGGGAAGGGATGAACACTGAAGCTTTCTTT. Residues: CASSLSAREGMNTEAFF.

This chain uses TRBV28 with TRBJ2-7, with 13 bases that match TRBD2. The germline gives CDR1 MDHEN, CDR2 SYDVKM. The CDR3 has 14 amino acids. Unmatched junction bases numbered 7, after V lost 8 bases and J lost 6 bases. The CDR3 sequence is CASGIGTSGTEQYF. CDR3 nucleotide sequence: TGTGCCAGCGGGATCGGGACTAGCGGGACCGAGCAGTACTTC.